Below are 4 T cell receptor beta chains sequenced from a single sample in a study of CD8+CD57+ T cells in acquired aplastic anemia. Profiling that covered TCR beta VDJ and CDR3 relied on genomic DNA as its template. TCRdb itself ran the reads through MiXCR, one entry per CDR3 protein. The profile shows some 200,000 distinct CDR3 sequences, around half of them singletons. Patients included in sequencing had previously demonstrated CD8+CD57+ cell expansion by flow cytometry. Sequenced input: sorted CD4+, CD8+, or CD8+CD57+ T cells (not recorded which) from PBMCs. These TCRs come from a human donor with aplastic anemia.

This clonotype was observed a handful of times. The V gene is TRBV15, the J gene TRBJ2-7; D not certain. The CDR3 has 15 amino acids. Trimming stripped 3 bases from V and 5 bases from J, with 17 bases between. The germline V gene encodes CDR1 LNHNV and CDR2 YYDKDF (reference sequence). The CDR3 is CATSRDTSIGDEQYF. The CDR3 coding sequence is TGTGCCACCAGCAGGGATACTTCTATTGGGGACGAGCAGTACTTC. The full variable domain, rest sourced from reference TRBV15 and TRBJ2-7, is DAMVIQNPRYQVTQFGKPVTLSCSQTLNHNVMYWYQQKSSQAPKLLFHYYDKDFNNEADTPDNFQSRRPNTSFCFLDIRSPGLGDTAMYLCATSRDTSIGDEQYFGPGTRLTVT.

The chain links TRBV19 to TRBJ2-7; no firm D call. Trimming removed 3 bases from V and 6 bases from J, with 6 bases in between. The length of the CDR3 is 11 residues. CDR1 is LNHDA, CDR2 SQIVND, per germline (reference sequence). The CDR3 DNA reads TGTGCCAGTAGTATTGAAGGCGAGCAGTACTTC. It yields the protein CASSIEGEQYF.

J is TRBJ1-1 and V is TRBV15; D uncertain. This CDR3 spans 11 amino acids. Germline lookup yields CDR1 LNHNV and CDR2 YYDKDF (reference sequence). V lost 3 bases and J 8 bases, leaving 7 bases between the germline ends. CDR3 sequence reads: CATSRGREAFF. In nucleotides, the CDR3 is TGTGCCACCAGCAGGGGGAGGGAAGCTTTCTTT.

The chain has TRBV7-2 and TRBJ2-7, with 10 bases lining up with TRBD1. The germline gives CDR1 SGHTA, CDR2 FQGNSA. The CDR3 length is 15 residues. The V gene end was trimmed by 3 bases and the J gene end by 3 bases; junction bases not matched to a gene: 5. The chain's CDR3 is CASSLSGQGIYEQYF. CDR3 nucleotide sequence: TGTGCCAGCAGCTTGTCGGGACAGGGGATCTACGAGCAGTACTTC.